This T cell receptor (beta chain) was identified during a study of early T cells in non-severe SARS-CoV-2 infection. Whole-study context: Chains were not paired, and sequencing was done on bulk RNA from unsorted whole blood. Whole-study results and caveats: VDJdb matching favored anti-spike CD8 responses, missing private and CD4 specificities.

Per the germline V gene, CDR1 is MNHNS and CDR2 is SASEGT. This CDR3 has 14 amino acids. With 5 bases removed from V and 4 bases from J, the gap between germline ends came to 12 bases. Unique molecular identifiers were affixed to single, distinct cDNA molecules. TCRdb recomputed calls from the 5' RACE reads with MiXCR, one row per CDR3 protein. The sample has tens of thousands of distinct CDR3 sequences, 4.7% seen once; the top ten hold 7.5% to 8.5%. In this sample, this clonotype turned up many times. Antigen specificity is unknown. This TCR came from an adult who was a healthcare worker with PCR-confirmed SARS-CoV-2 infection or an uninfected control (not recorded which). The chain has TRBV6-1 and TRBJ2-1, with D perhaps matching TRBD1 (6 bases). Sequencing was performed on whole blood. CDR3 loop: CASSPGQGYNEQFF. Written as DNA, the CDR3 is TGTGCCAGCAGTCCGGGACAAGGGTACAATGAGCAGTTCTTC.